The rows below give T cell receptor beta chains drawn from one sample of a study of T-cell reconstitution after alpha-beta-depleted transplantation in children. One entry per CDR3 protein results from TCRdb running MiXCR on the PCR reads. Of about 480,000 distinct CDR3 sequences detected, approximately 12% appear once; the ten largest clones hold about 5.4%. The input for sequencing was PBMCs from the stem cell graft donor, taken from the stem cell graft. The receptors originated from a human donor who donated a stem cell graft to a child with combined immunodeficiency. CDR3s include the opening cysteine and the closing phenylalanine or tryptophan. A D gene is named only where the DNA matches it firmly. Not all rows give a size; the values are once, few, many and, for expanded clones, a class.

>TRBJ2-1|NA|NA|16|TRBV5-1
TGCGCCAGCACCCCCACTACACCAAGCTCCTACAATGAGCAGTTCTTC
CASTPTTPSSYNEQFF
>TRBJ1-2|TRBD1|few|17|TRBV7-9
TGTGCCAGCAGCCGGGACAGGGGAATCAGGCGGAACTATGGCTACACCTTC
CASSRDRGIRRNYGYTF
>TRBJ2-5|NA|NA|15|TRBV9
TGTGCCAGCAGCGATGCGATAGCGGCGCAAGAGACCCAGTACTTC
CASSDAIAAQETQYF
>TRBJ2-3|TRBD1|few|17|TRBV4-3
TGCGCCAGCAGCCGGGGGAGGACAGGGACTAGCACAGATACGCAGTATTTT
CASSRGRTGTSTDTQYF
>TRBJ2-3|NA|NA|18|TRBV12-3/TRBV12-4
TGTGCCAGCAGTCCCCTCCCTCCGACAGATTCTAGCACAGATACGCAGTATTTT
CASSPLPPTDSSTDTQYF
>TRBJ2-2|TRBD2|few|18|TRBV5-1
TGCGCCAGCAGCTTGGCCGTGACTAGCGGGGCCAACACCGGGGAGCTGTTTTTT
CASSLAVTSGANTGELFF
>TRBJ2-3|TRBD2|few|16|TRBV28
TGTGCCAGCACCCTTCGGACTAGCGGTAGCACAGATACGCAGTATTTT
CASTLRTSGSTDTQYF
>TRBJ2-7|NA|NA|12|TRBV20-1
TGCAGTGCTAGGTACCAACCCTACGAGCAGTACTTC
CSARYQPYEQYF
>TRBJ2-3|TRBD1|NA|15|TRBV4-3
TGCGCCAGCAGCGGGACAGGGGAGGGAACAGATACGCAGTATTTT
CASSGTGEGTDTQYF
>TRBJ2-3|TRBD1|few|15|TRBV6-1
TGTGCCAGCAGCTGGACAGGTCTTAGCACAGATACGCAGTATTTT
CASSWTGLSTDTQYF
>TRBJ2-5|TRBD2|NA|15|TRBV15
TGTGCCACCAGCAGACCGGGACTACCCCAAGAGACCCAGTACTTC
CATSRPGLPQETQYF
>TRBJ1-6|NA|few|13|TRBV12-3/TRBV12-4
TGTGCCAGCAGTTTAGCAACCAGGCAACCCCTCCACTTT
CASSLATRQPLHF
>TRBJ1-3|TRBD1|NA|16|TRBV6-5
TGTGCCAGCAGTTCTAATACAGGGGGCCGGGGAAACACCATATATTTT
CASSSNTGGRGNTIYF
>TRBJ2-7|NA|many|15|TRBV24-1
TGTGCCACCAGTGATACATATCGGGAAAACTACGAGCAGTACTTC
CATSDTYRENYEQYF
>TRBJ1-1|NA|many|11|TRBV7-8
TGTGCCAGCACCCTAGGGGCTGAAGCTTTCTTT
CASTLGAEAFF
>TRBJ1-3|NA|many|14|TRBV5-1
TGCGCCAGCAGCTTGGACAGCTCTGGAAACACCATATATTTT
CASSLDSSGNTIYF
>TRBJ2-7|NA|many|16|TRBV7-9
TGTGCCACCCTTTTGCTCGGACAGACAAAATCCTACGAGCAGTACTTC
CATLLLGQTKSYEQYF
>TRBJ2-1|NA|NA|17|TRBV7-2
TGTGCCAACAGCTTACCGGGACGCCTGAGCTCCTACAATGAGCAGTTCTTC
CANSLPGRLSSYNEQFF
>TRBJ1-3|TRBD1|few|18|TRBV5-1
TGCGCCAGCAGCTTGGATGGAGCAGGGGGCTTCTCTGGAAACACCATATATTTT
CASSLDGAGGFSGNTIYF
>TRBJ1-2|TRBD1|NA|15|TRBV29-1
TGCAGCTTCGTCGGGACAGTTGGGGGTAACTATGGCTACACCTTC
CSFVGTVGGNYGYTF
>TRBJ1-3|NA|many|15|TRBV7-2
TGTGCCAGCAGCCGGACAGCCGTCTCTGGAAACACCATATATTTT
CASSRTAVSGNTIYF
>TRBJ2-3|NA|NA|16|TRBV19
TGTGCCAGTAGTACCGGCTCCTCGAGGAGCACAGATACGCAGTATTTT
CASSTGSSRSTDTQYF
>TRBJ2-1|NA|NA|15|TRBV7-8
TGTGCCAGCAGCTTAGGTCCGGGTGGCGGGGATGAGCAGTTCTTC
CASSLGPGGGDEQFF
>TRBJ1-5|NA|many|13|TRBV6-1
TGTGCCAGCAGTGAAGCAGGGGATCAGCCCCAGCATTTT
CASSEAGDQPQHF
>TRBJ2-7|NA|few|12|TRBV28
TGTGCCAGCAGCCCGAACCCCTACGAGCAGTACTTC
CASSPNPYEQYF